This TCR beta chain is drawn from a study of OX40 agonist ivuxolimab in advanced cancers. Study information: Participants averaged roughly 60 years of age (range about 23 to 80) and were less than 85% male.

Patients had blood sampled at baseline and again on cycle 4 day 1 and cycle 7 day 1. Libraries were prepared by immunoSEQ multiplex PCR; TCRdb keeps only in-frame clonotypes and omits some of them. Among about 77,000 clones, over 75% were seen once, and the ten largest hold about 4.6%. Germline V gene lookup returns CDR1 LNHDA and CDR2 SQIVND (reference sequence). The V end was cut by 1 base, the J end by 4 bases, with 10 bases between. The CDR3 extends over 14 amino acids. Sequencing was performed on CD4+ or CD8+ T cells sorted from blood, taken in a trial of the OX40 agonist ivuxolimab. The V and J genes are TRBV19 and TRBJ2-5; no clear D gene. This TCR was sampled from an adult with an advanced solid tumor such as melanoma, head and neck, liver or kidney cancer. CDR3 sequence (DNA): TGTGCCAGTAGTATAGGGAGACCCCCAGAGACCCAGTACTTC. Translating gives CASSIGRPPETQYF.